These T cell receptor beta chains were read from a single sample in a study of shared clonotypes between healthy human individuals. Here immunoSEQ multiplex PCR was the method, and the copy in TCRdb shows in-frame clones only, minus some. Among around 690,000 clones listed, roughly 91% were seen once. Sequenced sample: memory CD8+ T cells from PBMCs. The source is a man aged 18 to 30 in good health. Some clones in this sample may be carry-over from other donors' samples. Each CDR3 is given with its conserved first and last residue. The size entry is marked missing in some rows and otherwise reads once, few, many or a size class.

TRBV18	TRBJ1-4	-	CASSLDRGGEKLFF
TRBV11-2	TRBJ2-3	-	CASSSNLLAPTDTQYF
TRBV6-5	TRBJ2-2	-	CASSYSEGPGELFF
TRBV7-9	TRBJ2-5	-	CASSPVRGGETQYF
TRBV4-1	TRBJ2-2	-	CASSPPGRLSGELFF
TRBV7-9	TRBJ1-2	-	CASSLFGQGDGYTF
TRBV2	TRBJ2-1	-	CASSPSGSLNEQFF
TRBV19	TRBJ2-5	-	CASSIDREGPETQYF
TRBV7-9	TRBJ2-5	-	CASSGATSAPETQYF
TRBV9	TRBJ1-5	many	CASSVAGQRNQPQHF
TRBV2	TRBJ2-1	-	CASSRTGSSYNEQFF
TRBV11-2	TRBJ2-1	-	CASSLDEYNEQFF
TRBV28	TRBJ2-1	-	CASSFRDTGTNEQFF